The clone carrying this TCR beta chain was recorded once. The sample is drawn from a study of T cell responses to AZD1222 COVID-19 vaccine. Here immunoSEQ multiplex PCR was the method, and the copy in TCRdb shows in-frame clones only, minus some. The sample has 120,000 or so clones, around 84% seen once. Germline values: CDR1 SGHTS, CDR2 YDEGEE. The CDR3 length is 14 residues. Trimming removed 4 bases from V and 3 bases from J, with 13 bases in between. V usage is TRBV5-8 and J usage is TRBJ1-1, with a weak D call TRBD1 (6 bases). This sequence originates from an adult who received the AZD1222 COVID-19 vaccine. The source material was peripheral blood, sampled 28 days after the second AZD1222 dose. The CDR3 loop reads CASSRATGYTEAFF. CDR3 bases: TGTGCCAGCAGCCGGGCCACAGGGTACACTGAAGCTTTCTTT.